The source of this T cell receptor (beta chain) is a study of OX40 agonist ivuxolimab in advanced cancers. Background on the study: Patients took ivuxolimab, an agonistic anti-OX40 (CD134) antibody. Roughly two fifths of patients had received prior checkpoint inhibitor therapy.

Overall study findings and caveats: With doses of 0.1-3.0 mg/kg, partial responders showed among the lowest clonal expansion. Antigen specificity remained undetermined for the expanded peripheral T cells.

Generated by immunoSEQ multiplex PCR, the TCRdb table keeps only in-frame clones and is missing some. Among around 70,000 clones listed, 84% were seen once. A note on this clone: Its antigen is as yet unknown.

This receptor was identified in an adult with an advanced solid tumor such as melanoma, head and neck, liver or kidney cancer. Sample: CD4+ or CD8+ T cells sorted from blood, taken in a trial of the OX40 agonist ivuxolimab.

For the CDR3, the DNA is TGTGCCAGCAGCCCCGCGAGAGGCCTAGGGTCTGAGCAGTTCTTC. As protein: CASSPARGLGSEQFF. The J gene is TRBJ2-1, the V gene TRBV9, with D uncertain. The germline V gene has CDR1 SGDLS and CDR2 YYNGEE. Trimming removed 4 bases at V and 9 bases at J, with 20 bases between. There are 15 residues in the CDR3. The full variable domain, its missing parts supplied by reference TRBV9 and TRBJ2-1, is DSGVTQTPKHLITATGQRVTLRCSPRSGDLSVYWYQQSLDQGLQFLIQYYNGEERAKGNILERFSAQQFPDLHSELNLSSLELGDSALYFCASSPARGLGSEQFFGPGTRLTVL.